Listed here are 13 T cell receptor beta chains from one sample, sequenced in a study of cytomegalovirus exposure and HLA in healthy donors. Primers included in the PCR were 60 Vbeta and 13 Jbeta primers. Profiling relied on immunoSEQ multiplex PCR, and the TCRdb table lists in-frame clones only, not all of them. The sample records approximately 100,000 clones, 70% to 85% being singletons. Material for sequencing was PBMCs. These receptors all stem from a woman aged 18-29 years in good health and CMV-seropositive.

The chain couples TRBV4-1 to TRBJ2-1, with 12 nucleotides matching TRBD2. The V segment lost 2 bases and the J segment 5 bases; nucleotides outside the gene matches: 4. From germline, CDR1 is MGHRA and CDR2 YSYEKL. This CDR3 has 16 amino acids. The CDR3 DNA follows: TGCGCCAGCAGCCAACCCGGGACTAGCGGGCACAATGAGCAGTTCTTC. It is translated as CASSQPGTSGHNEQFF.

The chain employs TRBV7-9 and TRBJ1-4; 7 bases match TRBD1. This CDR3 contains 13 residues. The V and J ends lost 6 bases and 6 bases, in that order; junction bases with no gene match: 4. Germline loops: CDR1 SEHNR, CDR2 FQNEAQ (reference sequence). For the CDR3, the DNA is TGTGCCAGCAGACAGGGGCAGGATGAAAAACTGTTTTTT. Protein product: CASRQGQDEKLFF. The full variable domain, completed using reference TRBV7-9 and TRBJ1-4, is DTGVSQNPRHKITKRGQNVTFRCDPISEHNRLYWYRQTLGQGPEFLTYFQNEAQLEKSRLLSDRFSAERPKGSFSTLEIQRTEQGDSAMYLCASRQGQDEKLFFGSGTQLSVL.

V gene TRBV29-1 combines with J gene TRBJ2-5, with 7 bases matching TRBD1. The CDR3 spans 14 residues. CDR1 is SQVTM and CDR2 is ANQGSEA in the germline V gene. V lost 5 bases, J lost 5 bases, and 11 bases stayed unmatched. The CDR3 is CSVREGGSLETQYF. The CDR3 bases are TGCAGCGTTCGAGAAGGGGGCTCCTTGGAGACCCAGTACTTC.

This clone has only a few counts. The chain uses TRBV11-2 and TRBJ2-2, with TRBD2 matching over 8 bases. J lost 7 bases, V lost 5 bases, and 12 bases had no gene match. The CDR3 extends over 16 amino acids. Germline V lookup: CDR1 SGHAT, CDR2 FQNNGV. The DNA for the CDR3 is TGTGCCAGCAGCATATTTAAACTAGCGGCGAGCGGGGAGCTGTTTTTT. Its protein is CASSIFKLAASGELFF.

Turning to this clone: At one of its ends the junction is not consistent with the germline gene, which may arise from a read error. In the same sample, other DNA sequences code for this CDR3. The chain carries TRBV30 and TRBJ1-4; D not certain. The CDR3 covers 16 residues. Germline CDR1 and CDR2: GTSNPN and SVGIG (reference sequence). CDR3 sequence reads: CAWKGYQAATNEKLFF. Here the CDR3 DNA reads TGTGCATGGAAAGGATACCAGGCTGCAACTAATGAAAAACTGTTTTTT.

V usage is TRBV14 and J usage is TRBJ2-2; 8 positions match TRBD1. The CDR3 has 15 amino acids. Per the germline V gene, CDR1 is SGHDN and CDR2 is FVKESK. Unmatched junction bases numbered 7, after V lost 4 bases and J lost 6 bases. The DNA of the CDR3 is TGTGCCAGCAGCCCGTCGGACAGGGCCCCCGGGGAGCTGTTTTTT. Residues: CASSPSDRAPGELFF. The entire variable domain, with the rest obtained from reference TRBV14 and TRBJ2-2, is as follows: EAGVTQFPSHSVIEKGQTVTLRCDPISGHDNLYWYRRVMGKEIKFLLHFVKESKQDESGMPNNRFLAERTGGTYSTLKVQPAELEDSGVYFCASSPSDRAPGELFFGEGSRLTVL.

J is TRBJ1-1 and V is TRBV5-8; D not certain. CDR3 size: 14 residues. Per germline, CDR1 SGHTS and CDR2 YDEGEE. V was clipped by 4 bases and J by 4 bases, with 14 bases between them. The CDR3 bases are TGTGCCAGCAGCCCTGCCCCGGGTGGCACTGAAGCTTTCTTT. This translates into CASSPAPGGTEAFF.

V gene TRBV5-1 combines with J gene TRBJ2-1, with 10 nucleotides matching TRBD2. Germline trimming cut 2 bases from V and 7 bases from J; bases unmatched to any gene: 6. The CDR3 runs 15 residues. CDR1 SGHRS and CDR2 YFSETQ come from the germline V gene. CDR3: CASSLLAGNRNEQFF. In DNA form, the CDR3 reads TGCGCCAGCAGCTTACTAGCGGGGAATAGAAATGAGCAGTTCTTC.

The chain is built from TRBV7-2 and TRBJ2-5; no reliable D call. The CDR3 covers 11 residues. Trimming removed 5 bases at V and 5 bases at J, with 6 bases between. Germline-derived CDR1 and CDR2 are SGHTA and FQGNSA. In DNA form, the CDR3 reads TGTGCCAGCAGCCCTCTGGAGACCCAGTACTTC. It translates to CASSPLETQYF.

The V and J genes are TRBV5-1 and TRBJ2-7, with TRBD1 matching over 8 bases. The junction had 6 bases not matched to a gene; V was cut back by 4 bases and J by 6 bases. Germline CDR1 SGHRS, CDR2 YFSETQ. There are 13 residues in the CDR3. DNA of the CDR3: TGCGCCAGCAGCCCAGGGGGCCTGGGCGAGCAGTACTTC. Translating gives CASSPGGLGEQYF. Based on the CDR3 plus reference TRBV5-1 and TRBJ2-7, the full variable domain is KAGVTQTPRYLIKTRGQQVTLSCSPISGHRSVSWYQQTPGQGLQFLFEYFSETQRNKGNFPGRFSGRQFSNSRSEMNVSTLELGDSALYLCASSPGGLGEQYFGPGTRLTVT.

The rearrangement uses TRBV27 and TRBJ2-7, with TRBD1 matching 12 bases. Germline values: CDR1 MNHEY, CDR2 SMNVEV (reference sequence). V dropped 5 bases and J dropped 6; count of bases not matched to a gene: 5. The CDR3 extends over 14 amino acids. The CDR3 DNA follows: TGTGCCAGCAGTCCTGGGACAGGGGGCTTCGAGCAGTACTTC. This sequence encodes CASSPGTGGFEQYF.

The chain uses TRBV5-1 and TRBJ1-5; 7 bases agree with TRBD1. The CDR3 loop spans 15 amino acids. The germline V gene has CDR1 SGHRS and CDR2 YFSETQ. Unmatched junction bases numbered 9, after V lost 5 bases and J lost 4 bases. The CDR3 bases are TGCGCCAGCAGTCCAACAGGGGATGGGAATCAGCCCCAGCATTTT. It encodes CASSPTGDGNQPQHF.

The DNA for the CDR3 is TGTGCCAGCAGCTTCGGGACTGTCGGCTCCTACAATGAGCAGTTCTTC. Protein sequence: CASSFGTVGSYNEQFF. This chain joins TRBV7-2 and TRBJ2-1, with TRBD2 as a possible D gene (6 bases). Germline V lookup: CDR1 SGHTA, CDR2 FQGNSA. This CDR3 has 16 residues. Trimming pared 3 bases from V and 0 bases from J, leaving 12 bases between.